This T cell receptor beta chain is from a study of response to subunit inactivated influenza vaccine. Findings and caveats of the study: The authors offered the suggestion that each seasonal influenza vaccination recruits few new T cells.

TCRdb ran MiXCR on the RT-PCR reads and lists one entry per CDR3 protein. The table has roughly 500,000 distinct CDR3 sequences, approximately 15% seen once. The CDR3 runs to 18 residues. J lost 3 bases, V lost 1 base, and 10 bases had no gene match. Looked up from germline, CDR1 is SGHRS and CDR2 is YFSETQ. The sample holds a few counts of this clonotype. What it binds is unknown. The sequencing used CD4+ T cells sorted from PBMCs, collected 23 to 25 months after vaccination. The sequence was collected from a man aged 50-75 years who received an inactivated influenza vaccine. The rearrangement links TRBV5-1 to TRBJ2-4, with TRBD2 matching over 10 bases. The CDR3 here is CASSLTKTSGPYKNIQYF. Here the CDR3 DNA reads TGCGCCAGCAGCTTGACAAAGACTAGCGGGCCCTACAAAAACATTCAGTACTTC.